This TCR beta chain is drawn from a study of blood T cell repertoires in COVID-19. As for the study in general: Material from acute and convalescent COVID-19 was sourced from the United States, Italy and Spain. PBMCs, B-cell-depleted T cells, or T cells were the source of the cDNA or gDNA that made up the material.

Original analysis: For nucleated cells, counts were estimated from reference gene primer amplification. Profiling relied on immunoSEQ multiplex PCR, and the TCRdb table lists in-frame clones only, not all of them. For V, J and clone size, that table is used; D and trimming come from the DNA. The table lists almost 200,000 clones, about nine tenths of them singletons. The origin of this receptor is a woman between 65 and 79 years old with acute or convalescent COVID-19. Sequenced sample: peripheral blood.

CDR3 amino acids: CASNQGNTEAFF. Written as DNA, the CDR3 is TGTGCCAGCAACCAGGGAAACACTGAAGCTTTCTTT. The chain is built from TRBV6-6 and TRBJ1-1; maybe TRBD1 (5 bases). Trimming stripped 7 bases from V and 2 bases from J, with 8 bases between. From germline, CDR1 is MNHNY and CDR2 SVGAGI (reference sequence). This CDR3 comprises 12 residues.